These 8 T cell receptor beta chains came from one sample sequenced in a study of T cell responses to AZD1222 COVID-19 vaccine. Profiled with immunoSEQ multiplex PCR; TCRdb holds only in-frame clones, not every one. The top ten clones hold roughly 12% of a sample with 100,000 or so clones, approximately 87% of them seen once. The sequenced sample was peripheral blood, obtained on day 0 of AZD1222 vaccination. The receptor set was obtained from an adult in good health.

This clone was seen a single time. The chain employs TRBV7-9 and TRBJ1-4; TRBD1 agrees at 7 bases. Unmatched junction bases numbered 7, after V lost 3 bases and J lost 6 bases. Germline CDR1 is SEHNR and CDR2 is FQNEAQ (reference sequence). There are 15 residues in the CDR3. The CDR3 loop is CASSFWAGGDEKLFF. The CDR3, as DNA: TGTGCCAGCAGCTTTTGGGCAGGGGGTGATGAAAAACTGTTTTTT.

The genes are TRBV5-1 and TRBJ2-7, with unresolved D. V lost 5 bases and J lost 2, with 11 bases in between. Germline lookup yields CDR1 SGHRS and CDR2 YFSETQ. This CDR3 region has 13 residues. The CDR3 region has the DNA TGCGCCAGCAGTAGGGATGGGGCCTACGAGCAGTACTTC. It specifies CASSRDGAYEQYF. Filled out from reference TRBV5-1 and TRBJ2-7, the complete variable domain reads KAGVTQTPRYLIKTRGQQVTLSCSPISGHRSVSWYQQTPGQGLQFLFEYFSETQRNKGNFPGRFSGRQFSNSRSEMNVSTLELGDSALYLCASSRDGAYEQYFGPGTRLTVT.

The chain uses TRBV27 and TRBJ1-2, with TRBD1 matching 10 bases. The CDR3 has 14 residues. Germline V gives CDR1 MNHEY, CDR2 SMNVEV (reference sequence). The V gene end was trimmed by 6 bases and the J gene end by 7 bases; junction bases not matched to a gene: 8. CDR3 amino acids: CASRLTGGLFGYTF. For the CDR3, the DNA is TGTGCCAGCAGATTGACAGGGGGCCTTTTTGGCTACACCTTC.

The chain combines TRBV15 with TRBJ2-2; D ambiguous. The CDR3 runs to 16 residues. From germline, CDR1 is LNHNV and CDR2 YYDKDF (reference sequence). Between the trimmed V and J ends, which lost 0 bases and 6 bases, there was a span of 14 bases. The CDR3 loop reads CATSREMRLWPGELFF. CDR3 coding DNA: TGTGCCACCAGCAGAGAAATGCGATTGTGGCCCGGGGAGCTGTTTTTT.

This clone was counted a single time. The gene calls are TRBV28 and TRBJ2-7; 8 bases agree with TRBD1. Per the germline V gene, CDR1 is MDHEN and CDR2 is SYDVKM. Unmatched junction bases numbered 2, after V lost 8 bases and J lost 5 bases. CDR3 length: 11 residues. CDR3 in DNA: TGTGCCAGCGACAGGGGCCACGAGCAGTACTTC. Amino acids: CASDRGHEQYF.

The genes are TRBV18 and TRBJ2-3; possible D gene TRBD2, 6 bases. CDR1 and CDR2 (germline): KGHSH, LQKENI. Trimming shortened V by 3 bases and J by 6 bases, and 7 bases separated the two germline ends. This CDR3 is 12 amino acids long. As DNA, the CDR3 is TGTGCCAGCTCACCGGCGGGGGATACGCAGTATTTT. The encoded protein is CASSPAGDTQYF.

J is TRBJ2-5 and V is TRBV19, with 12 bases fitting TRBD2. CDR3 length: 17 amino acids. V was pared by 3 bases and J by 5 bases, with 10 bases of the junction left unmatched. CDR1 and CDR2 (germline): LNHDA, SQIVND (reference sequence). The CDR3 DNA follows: TGTGCCAGTAGTATCAGACGCCTAGCGGGAGGGAGTGAGACCCAGTACTTC. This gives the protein CASSIRRLAGGSETQYF.

The chain's CDR3 is CASSQDPAFGYTF. Written as DNA, the CDR3 is TGTGCCAGCAGCCAAGACCCGGCATTTGGCTACACCTTC. The gene calls are TRBV7-9 and TRBJ1-2; no firm D call. V was shortened by 5 bases and J by 7 bases, with 14 bases between the two germline ends. The CDR3 loop spans 13 amino acids. CDR1 and CDR2 (germline): SEHNR, FQNEAQ (reference sequence).